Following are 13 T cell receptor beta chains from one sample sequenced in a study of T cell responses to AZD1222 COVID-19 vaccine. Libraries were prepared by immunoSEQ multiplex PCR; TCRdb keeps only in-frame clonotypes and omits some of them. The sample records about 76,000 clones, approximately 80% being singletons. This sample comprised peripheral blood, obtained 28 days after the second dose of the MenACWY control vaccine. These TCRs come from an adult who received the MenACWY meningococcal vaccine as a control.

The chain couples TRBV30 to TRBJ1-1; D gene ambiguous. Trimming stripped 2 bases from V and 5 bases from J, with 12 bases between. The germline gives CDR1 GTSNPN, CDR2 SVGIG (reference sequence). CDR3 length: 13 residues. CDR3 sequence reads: CAWSRQRGTEAFF. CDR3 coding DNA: TGTGCCTGGAGTCGACAACGGGGAACTGAAGCTTTCTTT.

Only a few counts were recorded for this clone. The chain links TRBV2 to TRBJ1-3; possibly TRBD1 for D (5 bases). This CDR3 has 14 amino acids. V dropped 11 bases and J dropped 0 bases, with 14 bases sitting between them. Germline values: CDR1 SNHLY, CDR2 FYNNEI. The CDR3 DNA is TGTGCCTCGTCACGGGGGGACTCTGGAAACACCATATATTTT. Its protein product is CASSRGDSGNTIYF.

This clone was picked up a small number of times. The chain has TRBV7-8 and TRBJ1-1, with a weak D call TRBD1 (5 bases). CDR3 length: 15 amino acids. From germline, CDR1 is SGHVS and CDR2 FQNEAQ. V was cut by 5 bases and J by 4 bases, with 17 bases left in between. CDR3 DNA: TGTGCCAGCAGCCCAGAAGGGGCGTTAGGCACTGAAGCTTTCTTT. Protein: CASSPEGALGTEAFF. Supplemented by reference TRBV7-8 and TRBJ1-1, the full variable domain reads GAGVSQSPRYKVAKRGQDVALRCDPISGHVSLFWYQQALGQGPEFLTYFQNEAQLDKSGLPSDRFFAERPEGSVSTLKIQRTQQEDSAVYLCASSPEGALGTEAFFGQGTRLTVV.

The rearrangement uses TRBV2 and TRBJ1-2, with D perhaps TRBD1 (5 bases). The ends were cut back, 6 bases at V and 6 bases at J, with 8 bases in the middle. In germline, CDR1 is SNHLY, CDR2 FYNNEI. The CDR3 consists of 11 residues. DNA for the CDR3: TGTGCCAGCAGGGCCAGGGATGGCTACACCTTC. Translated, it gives CASRARDGYTF.

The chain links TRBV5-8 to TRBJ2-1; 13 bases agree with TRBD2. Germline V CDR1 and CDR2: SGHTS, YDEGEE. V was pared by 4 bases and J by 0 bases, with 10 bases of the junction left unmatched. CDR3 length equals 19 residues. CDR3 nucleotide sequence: TGTGCCAGCAGCCGTTTCGGACTAGCGGGGGCATCCTCCTACAATGAGCAGTTCTTC. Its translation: CASSRFGLAGASSYNEQFF.

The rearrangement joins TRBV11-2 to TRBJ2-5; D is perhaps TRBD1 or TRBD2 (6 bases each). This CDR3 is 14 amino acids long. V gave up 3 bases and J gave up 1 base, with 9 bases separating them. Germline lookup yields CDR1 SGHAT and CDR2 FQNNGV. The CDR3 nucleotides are TGTGCCAGCAGCTTGAGGGGGGTCCAAGAGACCCAGTACTTC. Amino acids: CASSLRGVQETQYF.

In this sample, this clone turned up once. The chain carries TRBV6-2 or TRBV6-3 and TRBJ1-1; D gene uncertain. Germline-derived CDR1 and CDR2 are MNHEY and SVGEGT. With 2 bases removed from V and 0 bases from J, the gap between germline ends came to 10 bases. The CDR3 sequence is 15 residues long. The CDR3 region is CASSYGGGLNTEAFF. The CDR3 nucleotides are TGTGCCAGCAGTTACGGCGGAGGGTTGAACACTGAAGCTTTCTTT.

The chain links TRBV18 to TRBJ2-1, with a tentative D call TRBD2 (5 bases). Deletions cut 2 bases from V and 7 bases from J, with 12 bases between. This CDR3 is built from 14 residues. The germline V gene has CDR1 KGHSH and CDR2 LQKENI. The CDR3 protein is CASSPDGGRNEQFF. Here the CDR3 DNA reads TGTGCCAGCTCACCAGACGGCGGGCGGAATGAGCAGTTCTTC.

The CDR3 nucleotides are TGTGCCAGCAGCTCTGGACGGCTCGCTAACTATGGCTACACCTTC. Protein: CASSSGRLANYGYTF. The chain uses TRBV13 and TRBJ1-2; D is undetermined. In germline, CDR1 is PRHDT, CDR2 FYEKMQ (reference sequence). The CDR3 is made up of 15 amino acids. The V and J ends lost 4 bases and 0 bases respectively, with 12 bases between them.

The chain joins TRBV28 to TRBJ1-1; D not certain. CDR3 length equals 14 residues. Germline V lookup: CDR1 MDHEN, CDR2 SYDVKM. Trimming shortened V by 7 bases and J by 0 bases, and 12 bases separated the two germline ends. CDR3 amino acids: CASMAQRVNTEAFF. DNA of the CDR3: TGTGCCAGCATGGCTCAACGGGTGAACACTGAAGCTTTCTTT.

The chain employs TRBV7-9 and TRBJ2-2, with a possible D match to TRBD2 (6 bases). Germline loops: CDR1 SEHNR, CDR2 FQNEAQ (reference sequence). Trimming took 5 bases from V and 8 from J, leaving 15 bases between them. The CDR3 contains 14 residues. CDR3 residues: CASSQGGLPGELFF. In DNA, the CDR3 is TGTGCCAGCAGCCAGGGAGGACTCCCTGGGGAGCTGTTTTTT.

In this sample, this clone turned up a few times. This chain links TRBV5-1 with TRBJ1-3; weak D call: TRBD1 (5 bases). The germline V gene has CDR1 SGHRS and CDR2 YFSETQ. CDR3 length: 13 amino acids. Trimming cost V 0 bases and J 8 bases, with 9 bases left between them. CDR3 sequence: CASSLEGVDTIYF. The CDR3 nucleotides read TGCGCCAGCAGCTTGGAAGGGGTGGACACCATATATTTT.

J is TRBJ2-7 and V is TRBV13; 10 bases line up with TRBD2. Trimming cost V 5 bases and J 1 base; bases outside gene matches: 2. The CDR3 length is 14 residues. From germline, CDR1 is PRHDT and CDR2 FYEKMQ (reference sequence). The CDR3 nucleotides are TGTGCCAGCAGCCGGACTAGCGGATCCTACGAGCAGTACTTC. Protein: CASSRTSGSYEQYF. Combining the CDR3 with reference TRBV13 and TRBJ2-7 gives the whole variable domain AAGVIQSPRHLIKEKRETATLKCYPIPRHDTVYWYQQGPGQDPQFLISFYEKMQSDKGSIPDRFSAQQFSDYHSELNMSSLELGDSALYFCASSRTSGSYEQYFGPGTRLTVT.